The present TCR beta chain was sequenced within a study of control samples from healthy donors and cancer patients. Assay: immunoSEQ multiplex PCR; the TCRdb copy retains only in-frame clones and omits some. This table has 95,000 to 150,000 clones, more than 75% appearing once. The sequenced sample was blood. This TCR derives from a man in his late teens or twenties in good health.

The CDR3 spells CASSFNTGELFF. DNA of the CDR3: TGTGCCAGCAGCTTTAACACCGGGGAGCTGTTTTTT. V and J are TRBV11-3 and TRBJ2-2; D call uncertain. The CDR3 is 12 amino acids. V dropped 3 bases and J dropped 2 bases, with 1 base sitting between them. Germline lookup yields CDR1 SGHNT and CDR2 YENEEA.